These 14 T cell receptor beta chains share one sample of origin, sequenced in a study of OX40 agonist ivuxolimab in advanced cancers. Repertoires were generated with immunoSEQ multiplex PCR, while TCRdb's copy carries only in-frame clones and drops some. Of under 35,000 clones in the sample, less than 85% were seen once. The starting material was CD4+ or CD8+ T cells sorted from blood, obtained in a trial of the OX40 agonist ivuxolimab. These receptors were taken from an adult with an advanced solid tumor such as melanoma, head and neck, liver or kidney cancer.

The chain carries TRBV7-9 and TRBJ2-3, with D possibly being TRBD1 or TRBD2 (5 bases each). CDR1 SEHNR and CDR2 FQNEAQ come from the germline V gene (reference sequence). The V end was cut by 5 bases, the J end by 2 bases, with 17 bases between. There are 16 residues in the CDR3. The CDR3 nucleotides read TGTGCCAGCAGCGCCTGGGGTGGGGGAGACACAGATACGCAGTATTTT. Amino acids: CASSAWGGGDTDTQYF.

Written as DNA, the CDR3 is TGTGCCAGCAGTTTCACCGGGACAGGGGGCACCCTCCACTTT. Translation gives CASSFTGTGGTLHF. This chain connects TRBV28 to TRBJ1-6; 12 positions match TRBD1. Per germline, CDR1 MDHEN and CDR2 SYDVKM. V dropped 3 bases and J dropped 14; count of bases not matched to a gene: 5. This CDR3 is 14 amino acids long.

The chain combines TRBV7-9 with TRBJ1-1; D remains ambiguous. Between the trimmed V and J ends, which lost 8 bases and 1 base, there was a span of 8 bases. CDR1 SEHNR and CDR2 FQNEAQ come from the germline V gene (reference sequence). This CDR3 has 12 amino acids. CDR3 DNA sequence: TGTGCCAGCGGAGGATCGAACACTGAAGCTTTCTTT. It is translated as CASGGSNTEAFF.

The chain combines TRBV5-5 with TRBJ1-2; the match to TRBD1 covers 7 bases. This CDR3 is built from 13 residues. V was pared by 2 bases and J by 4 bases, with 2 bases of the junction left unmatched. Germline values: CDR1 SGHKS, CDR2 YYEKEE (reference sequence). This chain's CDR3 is CASSLQGTYGYTF. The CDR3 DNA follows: TGTGCCAGCAGCTTACAGGGGACCTATGGCTACACCTTC.

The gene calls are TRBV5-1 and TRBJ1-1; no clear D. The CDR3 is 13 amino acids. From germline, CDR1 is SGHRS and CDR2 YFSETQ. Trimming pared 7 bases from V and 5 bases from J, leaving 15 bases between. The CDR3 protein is CASAQAKRTEAFF. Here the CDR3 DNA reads TGCGCCAGCGCGCAGGCCAAGAGGACTGAAGCTTTCTTT.

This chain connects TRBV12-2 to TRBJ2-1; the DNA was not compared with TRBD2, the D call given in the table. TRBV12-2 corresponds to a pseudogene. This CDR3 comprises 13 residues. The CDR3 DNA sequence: TGTGCAAGTCGCCCTGGACTGAGGAGTGAGCAGTTCTTC. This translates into CASRPGLRSEQFF.

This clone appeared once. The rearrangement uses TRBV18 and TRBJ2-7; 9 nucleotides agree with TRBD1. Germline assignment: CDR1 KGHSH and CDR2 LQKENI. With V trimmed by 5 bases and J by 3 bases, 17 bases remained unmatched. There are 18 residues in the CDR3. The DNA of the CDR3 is TGTGCCAGCTCATCAAGCCTCGATATCCGGGACAGGGTCTACGAGCAGTACTTC. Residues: CASSSSLDIRDRVYEQYF.

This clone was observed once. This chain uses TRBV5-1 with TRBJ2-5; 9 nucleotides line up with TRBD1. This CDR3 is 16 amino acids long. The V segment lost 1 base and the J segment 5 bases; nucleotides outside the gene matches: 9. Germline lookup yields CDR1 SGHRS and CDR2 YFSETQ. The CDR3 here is CASSLSPQGAGETQYF. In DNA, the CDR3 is TGCGCCAGCAGCTTGTCGCCACAGGGGGCGGGGGAGACCCAGTACTTC.

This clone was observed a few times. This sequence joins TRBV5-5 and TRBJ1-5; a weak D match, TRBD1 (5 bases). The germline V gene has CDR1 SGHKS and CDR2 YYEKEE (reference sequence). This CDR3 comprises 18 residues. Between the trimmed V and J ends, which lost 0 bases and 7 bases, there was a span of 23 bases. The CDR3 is CASSLALAQASLSQPQHF. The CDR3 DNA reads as TGTGCCAGCAGCTTGGCCCTGGCACAGGCATCGTTAAGCCAGCCCCAGCATTTT. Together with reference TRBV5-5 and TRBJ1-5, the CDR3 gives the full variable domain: DAGVTQSPTHLIKTRGQQVTLRCSPISGHKSVSWYQQVLGQGPQFIFQYYEKEERGRGNFPDRFSARQFPNYSSELNVNALLLGDSALYLCASSLALAQASLSQPQHFGDGTRLSIL.

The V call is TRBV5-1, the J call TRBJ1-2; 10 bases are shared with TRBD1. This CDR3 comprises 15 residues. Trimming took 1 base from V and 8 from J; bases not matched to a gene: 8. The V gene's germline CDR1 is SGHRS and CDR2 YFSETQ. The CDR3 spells CASSLMPGQGRGYTF. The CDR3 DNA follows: TGCGCCAGCAGCTTGATGCCGGGACAGGGGCGCGGCTACACCTTC.

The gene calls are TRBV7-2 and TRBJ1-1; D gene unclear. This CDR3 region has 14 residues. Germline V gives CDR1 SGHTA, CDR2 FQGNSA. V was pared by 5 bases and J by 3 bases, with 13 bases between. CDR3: CASSTYKKHTEAFF. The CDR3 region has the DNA TGTGCCAGCAGCACTTACAAGAAGCACACTGAAGCTTTCTTT.

Written as DNA, the CDR3 is TGTGCCAGCAGCTTAGATGAGGGGGCCCAAGAGACCCAGTACTTC. Residues: CASSLDEGAQETQYF. The V gene is TRBV11-2, the J gene TRBJ2-5; 7 bases are shared with TRBD1. Germline CDR1 is SGHAT and CDR2 is FQNNGV. The CDR3 spans 15 residues. Trimming cost V 0 bases and J 1 base; bases outside gene matches: 2.

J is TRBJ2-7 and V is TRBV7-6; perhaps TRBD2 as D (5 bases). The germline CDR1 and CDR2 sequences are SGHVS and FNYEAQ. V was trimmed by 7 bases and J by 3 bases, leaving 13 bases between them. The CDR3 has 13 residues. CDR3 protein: CASTLPGNYEQYF. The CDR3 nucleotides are TGTGCCAGCACGTTGCCCGGGAACTACGAGCAGTACTTC.

CDR3 nucleotide sequence: TGTGCCAGCAGTTTTGGACAGACCTACTACGAGCAGTACTTC. Amino acids: CASSFGQTYYEQYF. V gene TRBV28 combines with J gene TRBJ2-7; tentative D call: TRBD1 (6 bases). Deletions cut 3 bases from V and 3 bases from J, with 12 bases between. Germline V gene data show CDR1 as MDHEN and CDR2 as SYDVKM. This CDR3 is built from 14 residues.